One and the same sample provided the 29 T cell receptor beta chains below, sequenced in a study of CXCR3-negative and CXCR3-positive naive CD8 T cells. General study points: Comparison of naive cells showed more hydrophobic TRB CDR3s in CXCR3-positive than in CXCR3-negative naive cells.

These TCRs are of unknown antigen specificity. The TRB cDNA libraries were prepared by 5' RACE with UMI labels. TCRdb reprocessed the 5' RACE reads and stores each CDR3 protein as one record, lacking DNA. Its table records around 130,000 distinct CDR3 sequences. The sequencing input was naive CXCR3+ CD8+ T cells from blood. This sample's subset: CD45RO-CCR7+CD27+CD95- naive CD8+ T cells expressing CXCR3 (TNR3+). Receptors originate from a human donor in good health. Some clones in this sample may be carry-over from other donors' samples.

The V gene is TRBV14, the J gene TRBJ2-7. The CDR3 runs to 14 residues. Germline V gene data show CDR1 as SGHDN and CDR2 as FVKESK. CDR3 loop: CASSLAGIAYEQYF.

This chain connects TRBV13 to TRBJ2-5; TCRdb returns TRBD2, unconfirmable since there is no DNA. In germline, CDR1 is PRHDT, CDR2 FYEKMQ (reference sequence). CDR3 size: 16 residues. This CDR3 reads CASSLASGRVQETQYF.

The chain has TRBV7-9 and TRBJ2-3. Germline-derived CDR1 and CDR2 are SEHNR and FQNEAQ (reference sequence). The CDR3 contains 15 residues. This CDR3 reads CASSLAGEPTDTQYF.

The V gene is TRBV15, the J gene TRBJ1-3; TCRdb selects TRBD1, and the lack of DNA leaves this call unchecked. The CDR3 loop spans 17 amino acids. In germline, CDR1 is LNHNV, CDR2 YYDKDF (reference sequence). This chain's CDR3 is CATSRDYGQGEGNTIYF.

The rearrangement uses TRBV10-3 and TRBJ2-7; TCRdb picks TRBD2, but there is no DNA to check that call. There are 12 residues in the CDR3. The germline V gene has CDR1 ENHRY and CDR2 SYGVKD. The CDR3 spells CAISSGLYEQYF.

This chain uses TRBV29-1 with TRBJ2-2; without DNA, the TCRdb call of TRBD1 cannot be checked. CDR1 and CDR2 from the germline V gene are SQVTM and ANQGSEA. This CDR3 comprises 18 residues. The CDR3 sequence is CSVEDRDRGGANTGELFF.

The chain employs TRBV4-2 and TRBJ2-1; there is no DNA to check the TCRdb D call of TRBD1. CDR1 LGHNA and CDR2 YNFKEQ come from the germline V gene. The CDR3 length is 13 residues. The CDR3 protein is CASSQDAGDEQFF.

The chain uses TRBV21-1 and TRBJ1-5; the D call of TRBD1 rests on TCRdb alone, since no DNA is present to check it. TRBV21-1 is a documented pseudogene. CDR3 length: 21 amino acids. This CDR3 reads CASSSLIGTGGGVGGNQPQHF.

Here the CDR3 reads CASTPGPYNEQFF. The gene calls are TRBV6-5 and TRBJ2-1; the TRBD1 assignment by TCRdb is unverifiable without DNA. Germline V gives CDR1 MNHEY, CDR2 SVGAGI. This CDR3 comprises 13 residues.

The gene calls are TRBV20-1 and TRBJ2-7; TCRdb's D call of TRBD2 is untestable without DNA. The CDR3 totals 13 residues. Germline values: CDR1 DFQATT, CDR2 SNEGSKA (reference sequence). CDR3 sequence reads: CSADTSSSYEQYF.

The chain is built from TRBV25-1 and TRBJ2-7. The CDR3 spans 14 residues. The V gene's germline CDR1 is MGHDK and CDR2 SYGVNS. The CDR3 protein is CASSDELTPYEQYF.

The gene calls are TRBV28 and TRBJ2-7; the TCRdb D gene call, TRBD1, has no DNA to confirm it. There are 16 residues in the CDR3. Germline CDR1 is MDHEN and CDR2 is SYDVKM. The CDR3 region is CASTDGTGSISYEQYF.

The chain combines TRBV7-9 with TRBJ2-3; the D call of TRBD2 rests on TCRdb alone, since no DNA is present to check it. Germline V lookup: CDR1 SEHNR, CDR2 FQNEAQ (reference sequence). The CDR3 contains 16 residues. CDR3 loop: CASSFSGSGVTDTQYF.

The rearrangement joins TRBV6-1 to TRBJ2-7; TCRdb selects TRBD2, and the lack of DNA leaves this call unchecked. CDR1 and CDR2 (germline): MNHNS, SASEGT. This CDR3 region has 15 residues. CDR3 in amino acids: CASRVRADEGSEQYF.

V and J are TRBV30 and TRBJ2-2. CDR1 is GTSNPN, CDR2 SVGIG, per germline (reference sequence). CDR3 length equals 12 residues. Here the CDR3 reads CAWSGATGELFF.

The J gene is TRBJ2-1, the V gene TRBV29-1; TCRdb reports TRBD2, a call that lacks DNA to check it against. Germline CDR1 and CDR2: SQVTM and ANQGSEA. This CDR3 contains 16 residues. The CDR3 region is CSVDAAAGGNYDEQFF.

V usage is TRBV6-2 or TRBV6-3 and J usage is TRBJ1-5; TCRdb's assignment of TRBD1 cannot be checked, as there is no DNA. This CDR3 spans 15 amino acids. The V gene's germline CDR1 is MNHEY and CDR2 SVGEGT. The CDR3 region is CASSLPRDTYQPQHF.

The CDR3 reads CASSPKWPEVDQLPGELFF. This sequence joins TRBV7-9 and TRBJ2-2. The CDR3 contains 19 residues. The germline V gene has CDR1 SEHNR and CDR2 FQNEAQ (reference sequence).

The chain has TRBV2 and TRBJ2-1. The germline V gene encodes CDR1 SNHLY and CDR2 FYNNEI. CDR3 length: 15 amino acids. The CDR3 sequence is CASSEDTRSYNEQFF.

This chain uses TRBV29-1 with TRBJ2-2; the TRBD1 assignment by TCRdb is unverifiable without DNA. Germline V gene lookup returns CDR1 SQVTM and CDR2 ANQGSEA. The CDR3 contains 13 residues. The CDR3 loop is CSVDTGDPGELFF.

The chain is built from TRBV7-8 and TRBJ2-7; as DNA is missing, the TRBD1 call by TCRdb cannot be tested. CDR1 is SGHVS, CDR2 FQNEAQ, per germline. This CDR3 has 16 residues. CDR3 in amino acids: CASSLATDRGTYEQYF.

The V gene is TRBV4-1, the J gene TRBJ2-7. This CDR3 has 13 residues. CDR1 is MGHRA, CDR2 YSYEKL, per germline. CDR3 amino acids: CASSQVYEPRQYF.

The gene calls are TRBV20-1 and TRBJ2-1; TCRdb outputs TRBD2, but without DNA this stays unchecked. Germline CDR1 and CDR2: DFQATT and SNEGSKA (reference sequence). The CDR3 has 17 amino acids. The CDR3 sequence: CSATGLAGDLSYNEQFF.

The V and J genes are TRBV11-3 and TRBJ1-1. Germline loops: CDR1 SGHNT, CDR2 YENEEA. The CDR3 has 14 residues. This chain's CDR3 is CASSLGEMNTEAFF.

The CDR3 protein is CASSLGLGQPQHF. The rearrangement joins TRBV7-9 to TRBJ1-5. Germline lookup yields CDR1 SEHNR and CDR2 FQNEAQ (reference sequence). CDR3 length equals 13 residues.

The chain links TRBV5-5 to TRBJ2-1; as DNA is missing, the TRBD1 call by TCRdb cannot be tested. Germline V CDR1 and CDR2: SGHKS, YYEKEE (reference sequence). The CDR3 has 17 amino acids. CDR3 amino acids: CASSLDGLGAVADEQFF. The full variable domain, in which reference TRBV5-5 and TRBJ2-1 provide the parts outside the CDR3, is DAGVTQSPTHLIKTRGQQVTLRCSPISGHKSVSWYQQVLGQGPQFIFQYYEKEERGRGNFPDRFSARQFPNYSSELNVNALLLGDSALYLCASSLDGLGAVADEQFFGPGTRLTVL.

This chain links TRBV28 with TRBJ2-7; TCRdb names TRBD1, which stays unverified in the absence of DNA. The CDR3 is 14 residues long. In germline, CDR1 is MDHEN, CDR2 SYDVKM. The CDR3 sequence: CASSFGTGGGEQYF.

V usage is TRBV2 and J usage is TRBJ2-1; TCRdb reports TRBD2, a call that lacks DNA to check it against. Germline-derived CDR1 and CDR2 are SNHLY and FYNNEI. There are 17 residues in the CDR3. The CDR3 loop is CASSEAGLAGIDNEQFF.

The chain has TRBV7-2 and TRBJ2-1; TCRdb proposes TRBD1, but this gene call is untestable without DNA. CDR1 SGHTA and CDR2 FQGNSA come from the germline V gene. The CDR3 runs to 15 residues. The CDR3 sequence is CASSPGGGDYNEQFF.